The 19 T cell receptor beta chains below all came from one sample that was sequenced in a study of blood T cell repertoires in COVID-19. Assay: immunoSEQ multiplex PCR; the TCRdb copy retains only in-frame clones and omits some. The sample includes 200,000 to 250,000 clones, 70% to 85% of them seen just once. Material for sequencing was peripheral blood. These receptor sequences come from an elderly woman with acute or convalescent COVID-19.

This sequence joins TRBV7-9 and TRBJ2-5; the D is unclear. Germline loops: CDR1 SEHNR, CDR2 FQNEAQ (reference sequence). The CDR3 totals 12 residues. V dropped 5 bases and J dropped 1 base, with 5 bases sitting between them. The CDR3: CASSPGQETQYF. CDR3 DNA sequence: TGTGCCAGCAGCCCCGGCCAAGAGACCCAGTACTTC.

V is TRBV20-1 and J is TRBJ2-7, with D perhaps matching TRBD2 (5 bases). The CDR3 is 11 residues long. Trimming stripped 4 bases from V and 5 bases from J, with 9 bases between. Germline-derived CDR1 and CDR2 are DFQATT and SNEGSKA (reference sequence). The CDR3 DNA reads as TGCAGTGCTATGGAGGTCCACGAGCAGTACTTC. As protein: CSAMEVHEQYF.

This clone was detected a few times. CDR3 loop: CASRDRTYEQYF. The CDR3 DNA follows: TGTGCCAGCAGGGACAGAACCTACGAGCAGTACTTC. This chain joins TRBV21-1 and TRBJ2-7; the DNA was not compared with TRBD1, the D call given in the table. TRBV21-1 is a recognized pseudogene. This CDR3 is built from 12 residues.

V and J are TRBV9 and TRBJ1-2; TRBD1 aligns across 7 bases. CDR3 length: 17 residues. V gave up 3 bases and J gave up 0 bases; unmatched junction bases: 11. Germline V gene lookup returns CDR1 SGDLS and CDR2 YYNGEE. The DNA of the CDR3 is TGTGCCAGCAGCGCCGACCCCCGACAGGGAACTAACTATGGCTACACCTTC. As protein: CASSADPRQGTNYGYTF.

The J gene is TRBJ2-2, the V gene TRBV9; 7 bases map to TRBD2. CDR1 SGDLS and CDR2 YYNGEE come from the germline V gene. The V segment lost 3 bases and the J segment 5 bases; nucleotides outside the gene matches: 4. The CDR3 length is 14 residues. CDR3 coding DNA: TGTGCCAGCAGCGGGACTAGTACTACCGGGGAGCTGTTTTTT. This codes for CASSGTSTTGELFF.

This sequence joins TRBV18 and TRBJ2-1; tentative D call: TRBD1 (6 bases). This CDR3 is built from 16 residues. Germline CDR1 is KGHSH and CDR2 is LQKENI. V was clipped by 5 bases and J by 9 bases, with 23 bases between them. CDR3 amino acids: CASSSNGLGAFGEQFF. The CDR3 region has the DNA TGTGCCAGCTCATCCAACGGACTGGGGGCTTTCGGTGAGCAGTTCTTC.

V gene TRBV19 combines with J gene TRBJ1-5, with 12 bases matching TRBD1. Trimming removed 10 bases from V and 6 bases from J; junction bases left unmatched: 4. The CDR3 sequence is 13 residues long. CDR1 and CDR2 from the germline V gene are LNHDA and SQIVND (reference sequence). The CDR3 DNA is TGTGCCACCGGGACAGGGGGCCCTCAGCCCCAGCATTTT. This gives the protein CATGTGGPQPQHF.

The chain is built from TRBV18 and TRBJ2-5; 8 nucleotides line up with TRBD1. This CDR3 comprises 14 residues. The germline V gene encodes CDR1 KGHSH and CDR2 LQKENI. Unmatched junction bases numbered 5, after V lost 6 bases and J lost 2 bases. Written as DNA, the CDR3 is TGTGCCAGCTCTCAGGGGGCAGGACAAGAGACCCAGTACTTC. It translates to CASSQGAGQETQYF.

The chain carries TRBV11-2 and TRBJ2-1; 7 bases fit TRBD2. The junction had 9 bases not matched to a gene; V was cut back by 0 bases and J by 4 bases. The CDR3 extends over 17 amino acids. CDR1 is SGHAT and CDR2 is FQNNGV in the germline V gene. CDR3 protein: CASSLELRTSMYNEQFF. The CDR3 region has the DNA TGTGCCAGCAGCTTAGAGTTAAGGACTAGTATGTACAATGAGCAGTTCTTC.

The V gene is TRBV5-1, the J gene TRBJ2-7, with TRBD2 matching 7 bases. The CDR3 runs 15 residues. Germline CDR1 SGHRS, CDR2 YFSETQ. Losses at the gene ends were 0 bases for V and 2 bases for J; bases not matched to a gene: 5. The CDR3 loop reads CASSLGASGTYEQYF. The DNA for the CDR3 is TGCGCCAGCAGCTTGGGGGCTAGCGGTACCTACGAGCAGTACTTC. The whole variable domain, filled in from reference TRBV5-1 and TRBJ2-7, reads KAGVTQTPRYLIKTRGQQVTLSCSPISGHRSVSWYQQTPGQGLQFLFEYFSETQRNKGNFPGRFSGRQFSNSRSEMNVSTLELGDSALYLCASSLGASGTYEQYFGPGTRLTVT.

The rearrangement joins TRBV7-8 to TRBJ2-6, with TRBD1 matching 9 bases. CDR1 and CDR2 (germline): SGHVS, FQNEAQ. CDR3 length equals 18 residues. J was trimmed by 0 bases and V by 4 bases; bases with no gene match: 7. This CDR3 is CASSSGQGLGSGANVLTF. The CDR3 nucleotides are TGTGCCAGCAGCTCGGGACAGGGCTTAGGCTCTGGGGCCAACGTCCTGACTTTC.

The chain links TRBV5-1 to TRBJ1-1; the D is unclear. CDR3 size: 14 residues. The V end lost 1 base, the J end lost 5 bases, and 12 bases lay between the germline ends. Germline V CDR1 and CDR2: SGHRS, YFSETQ. The DNA for the CDR3 is TGCGCCAGCAGCTTGAGCGGGGTAACAACTGAAGCTTTCTTT. Translated, it gives CASSLSGVTTEAFF.

This clone was counted once. The rearrangement links TRBV5-1 to TRBJ1-2; D may be TRBD1 (6 bases). Germline V lookup: CDR1 SGHRS, CDR2 YFSETQ. Trimming removed 0 bases at V and 2 bases at J, with 11 bases between. This CDR3 has 15 residues. The chain's CDR3 is CASSLARDKNYGYTF. As DNA, the CDR3 is TGCGCCAGCAGCTTGGCCCGGGACAAGAACTATGGCTACACCTTC.

This clone was detected once. The J gene is TRBJ2-7, the V gene TRBV5-8, with 8 positions matching TRBD1. The ends lost 2 bases at V and 1 base at J; junction bases unmatched: 11. This CDR3 contains 17 residues. Germline V lookup: CDR1 SGHTS, CDR2 YDEGEE. The CDR3 reads CASSLMGQALKSYEQYF. The DNA for the CDR3 is TGTGCCAGCAGCTTAATGGGACAGGCCTTGAAATCCTACGAGCAGTACTTC.

CDR3: CASSAARYEQYF. DNA for the CDR3: TGTGCCAGCAGCGCCGCCAGGTACGAGCAGTACTTC. V usage is TRBV7-9 and J usage is TRBJ2-7; the D is unclear. Germline V lookup: CDR1 SEHNR, CDR2 FQNEAQ (reference sequence). This CDR3 contains 12 residues. V dropped 5 bases and J dropped 4 bases, with 9 bases sitting between them.

This clone was found many times. Other DNA sequences from this sample encode an identical CDR3 as well. The chain combines TRBV7-2 with TRBJ2-7, with D perhaps matching TRBD1 (5 bases). V dropped 3 bases and J dropped 3 bases, with 6 bases sitting between them. The CDR3 has 12 amino acids. The germline V gene has CDR1 SGHTA and CDR2 FQGNSA. CDR3 residues: CASSFQGYEQYF. DNA for the CDR3: TGTGCCAGCAGCTTCCAGGGCTACGAGCAGTACTTC.

The chain couples TRBV5-1 to TRBJ2-3; no firm D call. Trimming pared 1 base from V and 0 bases from J, leaving 6 bases between. Germline loops: CDR1 SGHRS, CDR2 YFSETQ. The CDR3 spans 14 residues. Here the CDR3 DNA reads TGCGCCAGCAGCTTGCTCCAGAGCACAGATACGCAGTATTTT. Translation: CASSLLQSTDTQYF.

V is TRBV6-5 and J is TRBJ1-1; the D is unclear. Between the trimmed V and J ends, which lost 3 bases and 2 bases, there was a span of 13 bases. The CDR3 runs to 15 residues. Germline V gene lookup returns CDR1 MNHEY and CDR2 SVGAGI. The CDR3 region has the DNA TGTGCCAGCAGTTATTCCCGCCGAGGAAACACTGAAGCTTTCTTT. This translates into CASSYSRRGNTEAFF.

The genes are TRBV6-1 and TRBJ2-7; TRBD2 is a possible D gene (5 bases). V lost 2 bases and J lost 2, with 13 bases in between. Germline loops: CDR1 MNHNS, CDR2 SASEGT. CDR3 length: 15 amino acids. CDR3 sequence: CASSEYSHGAYEQYF. The CDR3 DNA is TGTGCCAGCAGTGAATATAGTCACGGGGCCTACGAGCAGTACTTC.